These 28 T cell receptor beta chains were all obtained from the same sample, sequenced in a study of spatial heterogeneity in lung cancer. TCRdb used MiXCR to reprocess the 5' RACE reads, holding one entry per CDR3 protein. The repertoire holds approximately 92,000 distinct CDR3 sequences, with approximately 12% as singletons. The time point: sample taken at primary tumor resection. The specimen was PBMCs, collected at surgery. These receptors came from a male donor with early-stage non-small cell lung cancer.

The table lists this clonotype with a few counts. V and J are TRBV28 and TRBJ1-5; possible D gene TRBD1, 5 bases. CDR3 length: 12 residues. Germline values: CDR1 MDHEN, CDR2 SYDVKM. Between the trimmed V and J ends, which lost 8 bases and 2 bases, there was a span of 7 bases. CDR3 sequence reads: CASGDGNQPQHF. CDR3 nucleotide sequence: TGTGCCAGCGGGGACGGCAATCAGCCCCAGCATTTT.

This clonotype was seen many times. J is TRBJ1-1 and V is TRBV25-1; D gene ambiguous. There are 15 residues in the CDR3. The V end lost 3 bases, the J end lost 4 bases, and 15 bases lay between the germline ends. Germline V lookup: CDR1 MGHDK, CDR2 SYGVNS. DNA of the CDR3: TGTGCCAGCAGTGACCACATGGCGGGTAGCACTGAAGCTTTCTTT. Translated: CASSDHMAGSTEAFF.

This clonotype was seen only a few times. This chain uses TRBV12-3 or TRBV12-4 with TRBJ2-3, with TRBD2 identical over 9 bases. V shed 2 bases, J shed 5 bases, and the junction held 8 bases outside the gene matches. The CDR3 spans 16 residues. DNA for the CDR3: TGTGCCAGCAGTTTATGGGGACTAGCCCCCGGAGATACGCAGTATTTT. It specifies CASSLWGLAPGDTQYF.

This clonotype appeared a few times. The CDR3 is CSARQGARNTIYF. Here the CDR3 DNA reads TGCAGCGCCCGACAGGGGGCCCGAAACACCATATATTTT. The chain employs TRBV29-1 and TRBJ1-3; 10 bases agree with TRBD1. The CDR3 sequence is 13 residues long. The V segment lost 7 bases and the J segment 5 bases; nucleotides outside the gene matches: 5. Germline V gene sequence: CDR1 SQVTM, CDR2 ANQGSEA.

This clonotype was counted between two and nine times. The CDR3 region is CSARRWGNEQFF. In DNA, the CDR3 is TGCAGTGCTAGACGCTGGGGGAATGAGCAGTTCTTC. The chain combines TRBV20-1 with TRBJ2-1; D may correspond to TRBD1 or TRBD2 (5 bases each). The CDR3 spans 12 residues. Germline CDR1 DFQATT, CDR2 SNEGSKA (reference sequence). Trimming left V 2 bases short and J 7 bases short, with 9 bases between.

Notes on this clonotype: Just one base apart from a much larger clone, this may be a read error. The chain uses TRBV7-2 and TRBJ1-6; D gene unclear. Per the germline V gene, CDR1 is SGHTA and CDR2 is FQGNSA. V shed 5 bases and J shed 0 bases, with 11 bases lying between them. This CDR3 comprises 16 residues. The CDR3 loop reads CASSQYVTSYNSPLHF. The CDR3, as DNA: TGTGCCAGCAGCCAGTATGTGACCTCCTATAATTCACCCCTCCACTTT.

The chain is built from TRBV20-1 and TRBJ1-5; tentatively, D is TRBD1 (6 bases). The V and J ends lost 7 bases and 5 bases respectively, with 15 bases between them. The CDR3 covers 13 residues. CDR1 and CDR2 (germline): DFQATT, SNEGSKA (reference sequence). The CDR3 reads CSGGQGRHQPQHF. The CDR3 nucleotides are TGCAGTGGGGGGCAGGGGCGCCATCAGCCCCAGCATTTT.

This chain uses TRBV6-5 with TRBJ1-3, with 7 bases that match TRBD1. Germline lookup yields CDR1 MNHEY and CDR2 SVGAGI. The CDR3 has 16 amino acids. The V and J ends lost 2 bases and 2 bases, in that order; junction bases with no gene match: 6. CDR3 sequence: CASSYLGTATGNTIYF. The CDR3 DNA follows: TGTGCCAGCAGTTACCTTGGGACAGCTACTGGAAACACCATATATTTT.

The chain couples TRBV30 to TRBJ2-2, with 8 bases that match TRBD2. V was pared by 0 bases and J by 3 bases, with 6 bases of the junction left unmatched. This CDR3 contains 16 residues. Germline values: CDR1 GTSNPN, CDR2 SVGIG (reference sequence). The CDR3 DNA follows: TGTGCCTGGAGTGTACCGCGGGGGGCCGACACCGGGGAGCTGTTTTTT. This encodes CAWSVPRGADTGELFF. Combining the CDR3 with reference TRBV30 and TRBJ2-2 gives the whole variable domain SQTIHQWPATLVQPVGSPLSLECTVEGTSNPNLYWYRQAAGRGLQLLFYSVGIGQISSEVPQNLSASRPQDRQFILSSKKLLLSDSGFYLCAWSVPRGADTGELFFGEGSRLTVL.

The chain combines TRBV12-3 or TRBV12-4 with TRBJ1-5, with 8 bases aligning to TRBD1. V lost 3 bases and J lost 11; bases outside the gene matches: 12. The CDR3 length is 15 residues. This chain's CDR3 is CASSLGTGYTLAQHF. CDR3 nucleotides: TGTGCCAGCAGTTTGGGGACAGGATATACTCTGGCCCAGCATTTT.

This clonotype was seen at least ten times. The CDR3, as DNA: TGTGCCAGCAGCTCGGGACTAACCCAAGAGACCCAGTACTTC. Its protein is CASSSGLTQETQYF. This sequence joins TRBV7-9 and TRBJ2-5; 7 bases agree with TRBD2. The junction had 3 bases not matched to a gene; V was cut back by 4 bases and J by 1 base. The CDR3 consists of 14 residues. The germline V gene has CDR1 SEHNR and CDR2 FQNEAQ (reference sequence).

V usage is TRBV5-4 and J usage is TRBJ2-2, with 12 bases aligning to TRBD2. Trimming took 5 bases from V and 6 from J; bases not matched to a gene: 5. This CDR3 spans 15 amino acids. CDR1 is SGHNT and CDR2 is YYREEE in the germline V gene (reference sequence). The CDR3, as DNA: TGTGCCAGCAGTCTTGGACTAGCGGGACCCGGGGAGCTGTTTTTT. This translates into CASSLGLAGPGELFF.

The V gene is TRBV12-3 or TRBV12-4, the J gene TRBJ2-7, with TRBD2 matching 10 bases. CDR3 size: 15 residues. The ends lost 4 bases at V and 3 bases at J; junction bases unmatched: 6. The CDR3: CASSSTGTSVYEQYF. DNA of the CDR3: TGTGCCAGCAGTTCCACCGGGACTAGCGTCTACGAGCAGTACTTC.

This clonotype was counted a few times. The V and J genes are TRBV28 and TRBJ1-1; tentative D call: TRBD1 (6 bases). The germline gives CDR1 MDHEN, CDR2 SYDVKM. The V end lost 4 bases, the J end lost 2 bases, and 11 bases lay between the germline ends. The CDR3 covers 14 residues. The CDR3 region is CASSSWTENTEAFF. The CDR3 region has the DNA TGTGCCAGCAGTTCGTGGACAGAAAACACTGAAGCTTTCTTT.

The rearrangement joins TRBV9 to TRBJ1-3; 9 positions agree with TRBD1. V lost 2 bases and J lost 2; bases outside the gene matches: 5. The CDR3 has 16 amino acids. Germline values: CDR1 SGDLS, CDR2 YYNGEE. The CDR3, as DNA: TGTGCCAGCAGCGTTACGGGACAGGGAACTGGAAACACCATATATTTT. This gives the protein CASSVTGQGTGNTIYF.

There are a few counts of this clonotype. J is TRBJ2-6 and V is TRBV5-4; D uncertain. The CDR3 is 15 residues long. The V end was cut by 3 bases, the J end by 0 bases, with 7 bases between. CDR1 and CDR2 (germline): SGHNT, YYREEE (reference sequence). The chain's CDR3 is CASSSQSSGANVLTF. The DNA for the CDR3 is TGTGCCAGCAGCTCCCAGAGCTCTGGGGCCAACGTCCTGACTTTC.

This clonotype was counted many times. This chain uses TRBV6-5 with TRBJ1-1; D gene unclear. The V end was cut by 5 bases, the J end by 4 bases, with 11 bases between. CDR3 length equals 13 residues. Germline CDR1 is MNHEY and CDR2 is SVGAGI. This CDR3 is CASSRGVGTEAFF. Here the CDR3 DNA reads TGTGCCAGCAGTCGGGGAGTGGGCACTGAAGCTTTCTTT.

CDR3 amino acids: CASSSRSGSGNTIYF. The CDR3 region has the DNA TGTGCCAGCAGCTCGAGGTCCGGCTCTGGAAACACCATATATTTT. This chain links TRBV7-2 with TRBJ1-3; D call uncertain. CDR1 is SGHTA and CDR2 is FQGNSA in the germline V gene. V lost 4 bases and J lost 0, with 10 bases in between. The CDR3 loop spans 15 amino acids.

The gene calls are TRBV6-2 or TRBV6-3 and TRBJ2-5, with TRBD2 identical over 11 bases. Trimming took 2 bases from V and 4 from J; bases not matched to a gene: 6. CDR1 is MNHEY and CDR2 is SVGEGT in the germline V gene. This CDR3 is built from 16 residues. In nucleotides, the CDR3 is TGTGCCAGCAGTTACGGACTAGCGGGCTTTGGAGAGACCCAGTACTTC. It encodes CASSYGLAGFGETQYF.

The chain employs TRBV5-1 and TRBJ1-3; D gene ambiguous. There are 17 residues in the CDR3. Germline V lookup: CDR1 SGHRS, CDR2 YFSETQ. Trimming left V 1 base short and J 0 bases short, with 14 bases between. CDR3 protein: CASSLQTASTSGNTIYF. As DNA, the CDR3 is TGCGCCAGCAGCTTGCAAACCGCCAGCACCTCTGGAAACACCATATATTTT.

This clonotype has just a few counts. The V and J genes are TRBV14 and TRBJ2-1; possible D gene TRBD2, 6 bases. Germline lookup yields CDR1 SGHDN and CDR2 FVKESK. V was shortened by 5 bases and J by 1 base, with 15 bases between the two germline ends. CDR3 length equals 16 residues. The CDR3 loop reads CASSAPRAGSYNEQFF. The CDR3 DNA reads as TGTGCCAGCAGCGCTCCGCGAGCGGGTTCCTACAATGAGCAGTTCTTC. Variable domain in full (rest from reference TRBV14 and TRBJ2-1): EAGVTQFPSHSVIEKGQTVTLRCDPISGHDNLYWYRRVMGKEIKFLLHFVKESKQDESGMPNNRFLAERTGGTYSTLKVQPAELEDSGVYFCASSAPRAGSYNEQFFGPGTRLTVL.

This clonotype was counted a few times. The V and J genes are TRBV7-3 and TRBJ1-5; D is undetermined. Trimming took off 5 bases at V and 5 bases at J, with 7 bases between the two ends. The length of the CDR3 is 12 residues. The germline V gene encodes CDR1 SGHTA and CDR2 FQGTGA. The DNA of the CDR3 is TGTGCCAGCAGCGCCGCGGATCAGCCCCAGCATTTT. This sequence encodes CASSAADQPQHF.

This clonotype has a single count. CDR3 nucleotide sequence: TGCAGTGCCCCGCAGGGAAGGAACACTGAAGCTTTCTTT. Protein product: CSAPQGRNTEAFF. The chain links TRBV20-1 to TRBJ1-1, with D possibly being TRBD1 (5 bases). Per germline, CDR1 DFQATT and CDR2 SNEGSKA (reference sequence). Trimming removed 6 bases from V and 1 base from J, with 12 bases in between. This CDR3 contains 13 residues.

This clonotype was counted only a few times. The chain joins TRBV20-1 to TRBJ2-7; 7 nucleotides line up with TRBD2. Unmatched junction bases numbered 5, after V lost 3 bases and J lost 6 bases. The CDR3 contains 12 residues. Germline assignment: CDR1 DFQATT and CDR2 SNEGSKA (reference sequence). CDR3: CSASSGGGEQYF. CDR3 DNA: TGCAGTGCTAGTTCGGGGGGAGGCGAGCAGTACTTC.

The V call is TRBV5-1, the J call TRBJ2-1, with TRBD2 as a possible D gene (6 bases). Germline values: CDR1 SGHRS, CDR2 YFSETQ. CDR3 size: 15 residues. V was clipped by 4 bases and J by 7 bases, with 18 bases between them. Here the CDR3 DNA reads TGCGCCAGCAGCCCGGATCTAGCCGGAGGGAATGAGCAGTTCTTC. This encodes CASSPDLAGGNEQFF.

CDR3 in DNA: TGTGCCAGCAGCTGGAGCGGGAGCTCCTACAATGAGCAGTTCTTC. It translates to CASSWSGSSYNEQFF. The chain links TRBV7-3 to TRBJ2-1, with TRBD2 identical over 8 bases. The CDR3 has 15 amino acids. Trimming at V came to 4 bases and at J to 0 bases, leaving 2 bases not matched to a gene. Germline assignment: CDR1 SGHTA and CDR2 FQGTGA.

This clonotype was counted a few times. The V gene is TRBV14, the J gene TRBJ1-2; D is uncertain. Germline V gives CDR1 SGHDN, CDR2 FVKESK. The V and J ends lost 0 bases and 1 base respectively, with 9 bases between them. The CDR3 loop spans 15 amino acids. The CDR3: CASSQDRIINYGYTF. CDR3 DNA: TGTGCCAGCAGCCAAGATCGGATTATTAACTATGGCTACACCTTC.

The chain employs TRBV6-2 or TRBV6-3 and TRBJ2-1; either TRBD1 or TRBD2 may fit D (5 bases each). The germline V and J ends were trimmed by 5 bases and 7 bases, with 15 bases remaining between them. CDR3 length: 14 amino acids. Germline-derived CDR1 and CDR2 are MNHEY and SVGEGT. CDR3 protein: CASSRGTVLNEQFF. The CDR3 region has the DNA TGTGCCAGCAGTCGGGGCACTGTCTTGAATGAGCAGTTCTTC.